This entry lists 14 T cell receptor beta chains sequenced from one sample in a study of T cell responses to AZD1222 COVID-19 vaccine. Profiled with immunoSEQ multiplex PCR; TCRdb holds only in-frame clones, not every one. The table records tens of thousands of clones, 90% of them present only once. The sequencing here drew on peripheral blood, taken on day 0 of AZD1222 vaccination. The source of these receptors is an adult in good health.

The V and J genes are TRBV28 and TRBJ1-3, with 7 bases aligning to TRBD1. Germline CDR1 and CDR2: MDHEN and SYDVKM. J gave up 0 bases and V 6 bases, and 14 bases lay outside the gene matches. This CDR3 region has 18 residues. The CDR3 coding sequence is TGTGCCAGCAGCCGTACCACTTACAGGGGCCGCTCTGGAAACACCATATATTTT. It specifies CASSRTTYRGRSGNTIYF.

This rearrangement joins TRBV19 to TRBJ2-3; D unclear. The V end lost 5 bases, the J end lost 1 base, and 4 bases lay between the germline ends. Per germline, CDR1 LNHDA and CDR2 SQIVND (reference sequence). This CDR3 is 12 amino acids long. Written as DNA, the CDR3 is TGTGCCAGTAGTCGAGGCACAGATACGCAGTATTTT. Its protein product is CASSRGTDTQYF.

The sample holds one count of this clone. The chain recombines TRBV9 with TRBJ1-6, with 7 bases aligning to TRBD1. This CDR3 has 15 residues. The V segment lost 3 bases and the J segment 7 bases; nucleotides outside the gene matches: 7. Germline loops: CDR1 SGDLS, CDR2 YYNGEE. The chain's CDR3 is CASSEAGQRNSPLHF. The CDR3 DNA follows: TGTGCCAGCAGCGAGGCGGGACAGAGAAATTCACCCCTCCACTTT.

The rearrangement joins TRBV7-6 to TRBJ2-3; TRBD2 matches 11 bases. The CDR3 consists of 18 residues. V shed 2 bases and J 4 bases; nucleotides not matched to a gene: 11. The germline CDR1 and CDR2 sequences are SGHVS and FNYEAQ. This chain's CDR3 is CASSLPAGSSGGADTQYF. CDR3 DNA sequence: TGTGCCAGCAGCTTACCTGCAGGAAGTAGCGGGGGGGCAGATACGCAGTATTTT.

This clone was recorded once. The chain employs TRBV5-1 and TRBJ1-5; D uncertain. The CDR3 has 15 residues. Germline V CDR1 and CDR2: SGHRS, YFSETQ. Trimming removed 4 bases at V and 0 bases at J, with 11 bases between. Here the CDR3 reads CASSKDGISNQPQHF. Written as DNA, the CDR3 is TGCGCCAGCAGCAAGGACGGAATTAGCAATCAGCCCCAGCATTTT.

The V and J genes are TRBV4-3 and TRBJ2-2, with 13 bases identical to TRBD2. Germline V gives CDR1 LGHNA, CDR2 YSLEER. Unmatched junction bases numbered 6, after V lost 4 bases and J lost 4 bases. The length of the CDR3 is 17 residues. This CDR3 reads CASSRGLAGEVTGELFF. The CDR3 DNA follows: TGCGCCAGCAGCCGTGGACTAGCGGGGGAGGTCACCGGGGAGCTGTTTTTT.

The chain carries TRBV6-5 and TRBJ1-6, with 7 bases lining up with TRBD1. This CDR3 contains 15 residues. Germline CDR1 is MNHEY and CDR2 is SVGAGI. Trimming took 6 bases from V and 4 from J; bases not matched to a gene: 6. CDR3 nucleotide sequence: TGTGCCAGCAGGGTTCCGGGACAGTATAATTCACCCCTCCACTTT. This translates into CASRVPGQYNSPLHF.

This chain uses TRBV7-2 with TRBJ2-2; TRBD2 is a possible D gene (5 bases). Between the trimmed V and J ends, which lost 5 bases and 5 bases, there was a span of 21 bases. The CDR3 runs to 17 residues. Looked up from germline, CDR1 is SGHTA and CDR2 is FQGNSA. The CDR3 nucleotides are TGTGCCAGCAGCCCCCAGAGTGGCGGGTCGAGGACCGGGGAGCTGTTTTTT. This encodes CASSPQSGGSRTGELFF.

V and J are TRBV6-4 and TRBJ2-2; no definite D call. The CDR3 runs 13 residues. CDR1 is MRHNA and CDR2 is SNTAGT in the germline V gene. Trimming took off 2 bases at V and 3 bases at J, with 4 bases between the two ends. In DNA form, the CDR3 reads TGTGCCAGCAGTGACGACTACACCGGGGAGCTGTTTTTT. Amino acid sequence: CASSDDYTGELFF.

This clone was detected only a few times. The genes are TRBV12-5 and TRBJ2-1; D gene uncertain. This CDR3 has 13 residues. Germline CDR1 is LGHNT and CDR2 is FRNRAP. V was trimmed by 5 bases and J by 10 bases, leaving 15 bases between them. In nucleotides, the CDR3 is TGTGCTAGTGGTCCAATCAACCCCGCCGAGCAGTTCTTC. Its protein product is CASGPINPAEQFF. Full variable domain (rest looked up from reference TRBV12-5 and TRBJ2-1): DARVTQTPRHKVTEMGQEVTMRCQPILGHNTVFWYRQTMMQGLELLAYFRNRAPLDDSGMPKDRFSAEMPDATLATLKIQPSEPRDSAVYFCASGPINPAEQFFGPGTRLTVL.

The J gene is TRBJ1-1, the V gene TRBV19, with D perhaps matching TRBD1 (5 bases). The CDR3 is 13 residues long. Deletions cut 5 bases from V and 5 bases from J, with 12 bases between. Germline CDR1 reads LNHDA; CDR2 reads SQIVND (reference sequence). The DNA of the CDR3 is TGTGCCAGTAGTCCTGACTGGGGGACTGAAGCTTTCTTT. Its protein is CASSPDWGTEAFF.

This chain uses TRBV5-1 with TRBJ1-5; D might be TRBD1 (5 bases). Trimming stripped 4 bases from V and 4 bases from J, with 15 bases between. Per germline, CDR1 SGHRS and CDR2 YFSETQ. The CDR3 spans 15 residues. CDR3 protein: CASSTSGNPNQPQHF. The DNA for the CDR3 is TGCGCCAGCAGCACCTCAGGGAACCCGAATCAGCCCCAGCATTTT.

In DNA form, the CDR3 reads TGTGCCAGCAGTTTTGTGGGCCTCGGACTGTTTTTT. Translated: CASSFVGLGLFF. The V call is TRBV28, the J call TRBJ1-4; D unresolved. V gave up 3 bases and J gave up 13 bases, with 12 bases separating them. Germline CDR1 reads MDHEN; CDR2 reads SYDVKM. The CDR3 extends over 12 amino acids.

The table lists this clone with a count of one. The V call is TRBV7-9, the J call TRBJ2-7; the match to TRBD1 covers 7 bases. Unmatched junction bases numbered 23, after V lost 5 bases and J lost 4 bases. The CDR3 is made up of 19 amino acids. The germline CDR1 and CDR2 sequences are SEHNR and FQNEAQ (reference sequence). In DNA, the CDR3 is TGTGCCAGCAGCCCGACAGGGTTTGGGTCTAGTAGCCGAAATTACGAGCAGTACTTC. Protein sequence: CASSPTGFGSSSRNYEQYF.